Shown below are 5 T cell receptor beta chains from a single sample sequenced in a study of shared clonotypes between healthy human individuals. TCRdb's copy holds only in-frame clones and misses some; the assay was immunoSEQ multiplex PCR. The sample contains hundreds of thousands of clones, roughly 98% of which appear only once. CD8 cells regarded as naive lacked CD45RO, were positively chosen for CCR7, and omitted terminally differentiated effector memory CD45RA+ cells. The sequencing input was naive CD8+ T cells sorted from blood. The receptors shown here come from a man aged 25 to 40 in good health.

The chain is built from TRBV13 and TRBJ2-7; 8 positions match TRBD2. After removal of 1 base from V and 7 bases from J, the junction contained 6 bases not matched to a gene. The CDR3 sequence is 14 residues long. The germline gives CDR1 PRHDT, CDR2 FYEKMQ (reference sequence). CDR3 sequence: CASSLAGGPGEQYF. The DNA of the CDR3 is TGTGCCAGCAGCTTAGCGGGAGGGCCGGGAGAGCAGTACTTC.

The chain carries TRBV9 and TRBJ2-5; TRBD2 matches at 8 bases. The CDR3 totals 18 residues. Germline CDR1 and CDR2: SGDLS and YYNGEE. J gave up 5 bases and V 0 bases, and 15 bases lay outside the gene matches. The DNA of the CDR3 is TGTGCCAGCAGCGTAGCCCCTCGGCGGGAGGAGCGGGATGAGACCCAGTACTTC. It translates to CASSVAPRREERDETQYF.

The rearrangement links TRBV29-1 to TRBJ2-5, with TRBD1 matching 9 bases. From germline, CDR1 is SQVTM and CDR2 ANQGSEA. This CDR3 region has 14 residues. The trim removed 5 bases at V and 3 bases at J, leaving 7 bases unmatched. The CDR3 protein is CSVKLWTGEETQYF. DNA for the CDR3: TGCAGCGTTAAGCTTTGGACAGGGGAAGAGACCCAGTACTTC. Complete variable domain (other parts from reference TRBV29-1 and TRBJ2-5): SAVISQKPSRDICQRGTSLTIQCQVDSQVTMMFWYRQQPGQSLTLIATANQGSEATYESGFVIDKFPISRPNLTFSTLTVSNMSPEDSSIYLCSVKLWTGEETQYFGPGTRLLVL.

CDR3 loop: CASTGGSAYEQYF. CDR3 coding DNA: TGTGCCAGCACCGGGGGTAGCGCCTACGAGCAGTACTTC. V and J are TRBV2 and TRBJ2-7; D might be TRBD2 (6 bases). Per the germline V gene, CDR1 is SNHLY and CDR2 is FYNNEI. CDR3 length: 13 amino acids. The V gene lost 7 bases and the J gene lost 2 bases, with 12 bases spanning the gap.

The chain joins TRBV5-1 to TRBJ2-2; D gene uncertain. Trimming left V 1 base short and J 3 bases short, with 7 bases between. Germline loops: CDR1 SGHRS, CDR2 YFSETQ. The CDR3 totals 14 residues. CDR3 protein: CASSLSYYTGELFF. CDR3 bases: TGCGCCAGCAGCTTGTCCTACTACACCGGGGAGCTGTTTTTT.